This T cell receptor (beta chain) was observed in a study of blood T cell repertoires in COVID-19. Study context: Donors in the United States, Italy and Spain gave samples during acute or convalescent COVID-19.

CDR1 SGHVS and CDR2 FQNEAQ come from the germline V gene. The ends were cut back, 0 bases at V and 5 bases at J, with 11 bases in the middle. CDR3 length: 15 residues. This clone was recorded only once. Method: immunoSEQ multiplex PCR; TCRdb's copy keeps in-frame clones and lacks some. The sample shows 300,000 or so clones, roughly 82% of them seen only once. The source is a woman between 50 and 59 years old with acute or convalescent COVID-19. The chain recombines TRBV7-8 with TRBJ1-5; a possible D gene is TRBD1 (6 bases). Sequencing was carried out using peripheral blood. The chain's CDR3 is CASSLASGVYQPQHF. As DNA, the CDR3 is TGTGCCAGCAGCTTAGCGTCAGGGGTCTATCAGCCCCAGCATTTT.